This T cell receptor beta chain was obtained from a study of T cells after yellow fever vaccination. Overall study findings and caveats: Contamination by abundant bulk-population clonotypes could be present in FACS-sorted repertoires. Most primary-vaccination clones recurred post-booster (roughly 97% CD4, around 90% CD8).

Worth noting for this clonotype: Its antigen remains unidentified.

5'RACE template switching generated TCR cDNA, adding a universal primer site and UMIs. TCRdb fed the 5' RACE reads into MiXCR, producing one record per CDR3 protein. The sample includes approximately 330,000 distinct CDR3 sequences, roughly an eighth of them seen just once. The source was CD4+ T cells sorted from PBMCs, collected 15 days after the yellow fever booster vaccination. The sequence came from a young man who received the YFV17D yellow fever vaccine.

For the CDR3, the DNA is TGCAGTGCCACTCGGGGGGGGCTAGCTAACTATGGCTACACCTTC. The encoded protein is CSATRGGLANYGYTF. The gene calls are TRBV20-1 and TRBJ1-2; D perhaps matches TRBD1 (6 bases). V lost 6 bases to trimming and J lost 0 bases, with 17 bases between them. This CDR3 comprises 15 residues. Germline V CDR1 and CDR2: DFQATT, SNEGSKA (reference sequence).